This is a list of T cell receptor beta chains from one sample in a study of cytomegalovirus exposure and HLA in healthy donors. The protocol was immunoSEQ multiplex PCR, while the TCRdb copy is restricted to in-frame clones and leaves out a portion. The sample has more than 150,000 clones, 88% seen once. The sample was PBMCs. The receptors originated from a man younger than 35 in good health and CMV-seronegative. Both conserved end residues are part of each CDR3. A D gene is named only where the DNA matches it firmly. Size values are once, few and many counts, or a class for expanded clones, and some rows have none.

TRBJ2-5,.,TRBV18,TRBD1,TGTGCCAGCTCACCACCGGACAGGACGCAGACCCAGTACTTC,CASSPPDRTQTQYF
TRBJ1-5,.,TRBV18,TRBD1,TGTGCCAGCTCACGAACCGGGACAGGGGATGGGCAGCCCCAGCATTTT,CASSRTGTGDGQPQHF
TRBJ2-3,.,TRBV4-3,TRBD1,TGCGCCAGCAGCCAAGACCGGACAGGGTCTAGCACAGATACGCAGTATTTT,CASSQDRTGSSTDTQYF
TRBJ1-6,.,TRBV4-1,.,TGCGCCAGCAGCCATCTCCGGGACACGAGATCTTCACCCCTCCACTTT,CASSHLRDTRSSPLHF
TRBJ2-7,.,TRBV6-5,TRBD1,TGTGCCAGCAGTTACGACGATGGGACAGGTAAAAGGGAGCAGTACTTC,CASSYDDGTGKREQYF
TRBJ1-5,.,TRBV5-1,.,TGCGCCAGCAGCTTGGGGGCAGGGTTGGGTCAGCCCCAGCATTTT,CASSLGAGLGQPQHF
TRBJ1-1,.,TRBV4-1,.,TGCGCCAGCAGCCCCTCGGCCGACAGGCTCATGAACACTGAAGCTTTCTTT,CASSPSADRLMNTEAFF
TRBJ2-3,.,TRBV11-2,.,TGTGCCAGCAGCCCCCTTAGGGGGACAGATACGCAGTATTTT,CASSPLRGTDTQYF
TRBJ2-1,.,TRBV6-6,TRBD2,TGTGCCAGCAGTTATGACCCACAGCGGGGGTACAATGAGCAGTTCTTC,CASSYDPQRGYNEQFF
TRBJ2-1,.,TRBV2,TRBD2,TGTGCCAGCAGTGAAGCGGTGGGGACTAGCGACTACAATGAGCAGTTCTTC,CASSEAVGTSDYNEQFF
TRBJ2-7,.,TRBV2,.,TGTGCCAGCAGTTACGACAGGTTGCGAGAGCAGTACTTC,CASSYDRLREQYF
TRBJ2-3,.,TRBV11-2,TRBD2,TGTGCCAGCAGCTTAAGTTTGGGGGGGGCAGATACGCAGTATTTT,CASSLSLGGADTQYF
TRBJ1-2,.,TRBV19,TRBD1,TGTGCCAGTAGCGGCAGGGGGCGCGGTGGCTATGGCTACACCTTC,CASSGRGRGGYGYTF
TRBJ1-1,.,TRBV6-5,.,TGTGCCAGCAGTCGACAGGATGTGATGAACACTGAAGCTTTCTTT,CASSRQDVMNTEAFF
TRBJ1-1,few,TRBV7-8,TRBD1,TGTGCCAGCAGCTACCTAGGGACAGGGAGTACTGAAGCTTTCTTT,CASSYLGTGSTEAFF
TRBJ2-1,once,TRBV18,.,TGTGCCAGCTCACCACCCCCATTGCTGAGCTCCTACAATGAGCAGTTCTTC,CASSPPPLLSSYNEQFF
TRBJ2-7,.,TRBV19,TRBD1,TGTGCCAGTAGCCCCGGGACAGGGACCTACGAGCAGTACTTC,CASSPGTGTYEQYF
TRBJ2-5,.,TRBV5-1,TRBD2,TGCGCCAGCAGCTACGGGGGGGGCGCGGAGACCCAGTACTTC,CASSYGGGAETQYF
TRBJ1-1,.,TRBV6-5,.,TGTGCCAGCAGTCCCCACACGACACCTAACACTGAAGCTTTCTTT,CASSPHTTPNTEAFF
TRBJ2-1,.,TRBV18,.,TGTGCCAGCTCACCATCCCGGGACTCCTACAATGAGCAGTTCTTC,CASSPSRDSYNEQFF
TRBJ2-3,once,TRBV5-1,TRBD1,TGCGCCAGCAGCACGGGACAGGGTGCCGCAGATACGCAGTATTTT,CASSTGQGAADTQYF
TRBJ2-5,.,TRBV5-5,.,TGTGCCAGCAGCTTCGATTTGGGAGTTTTGGAGACCCAGTACTTC,CASSFDLGVLETQYF
TRBJ2-6,.,TRBV4-2,.,TGTGCCAGCAGCCAAAGCGAGGGTTCCCCTGGGGCCAACGTCCTGACTTTC,CASSQSEGSPGANVLTF
TRBJ2-1,.,TRBV2,TRBD2,TGTGCCAGCACTAGCGGCCCCGGGGATGAGCAGTTCTTC,CASTSGPGDEQFF
TRBJ1-1,.,TRBV5-4,.,TGTGCCAGCAGCCGGGAGCAAAGCATGAACACTGAAGCTTTCTTT,CASSREQSMNTEAFF
TRBJ2-2,.,TRBV27,.,TGTGCCAGCAGTTTATGGGAGGAGGGGAACACCGGGGAGCTGTTTTTT,CASSLWEEGNTGELFF
TRBJ1-5,.,TRBV10-2,.,TGCGCCACCCAGGAGCGGTATAGCAATCAGCCCCAGCATTTT,CATQERYSNQPQHF
TRBJ1-4,.,TRBV10-1,.,TGCGCCAGCAGCACAGGGAGTAGTTGGGAAAAACTGTTTTTT,CASSTGSSWEKLFF
TRBJ1-2,.,TRBV21-1,.,TGTGCCAGCAGGACAGGGCCGTATGGCTACACCTTC,CASRTGPYGYTF
TRBJ2-1,.,TRBV7-6,TRBD2,TGTGCCAGCAGCCCTTGGACTAGCGGGGGCCAATACAATGAGCAGTTCTTC,CASSPWTSGGQYNEQFF
TRBJ2-5,.,TRBV25-1,TRBD1,TGTGCCAGCAGTGATGCGGCAGGGGGAGAGACCCAGTACTTC,CASSDAAGGETQYF
TRBJ2-1,.,TRBV6-5,.,TGTGCCAGCAAAGCACAGGACAATGAGCAGTTCTTC,CASKAQDNEQFF
TRBJ2-7,.,TRBV19,.,TGTGCCAGTAGTATAGGATATGCAGAAATCTACGAGCAGTACTTC,CASSIGYAEIYEQYF
TRBJ1-3,.,TRBV29-1,TRBD1,TGCAGCGCCGGGACAGGGAGAAACACCATATATTTT,CSAGTGRNTIYF
TRBJ1-5,.,TRBV28,.,TGTGCCAGCAGTTCTACAGACAGGACGTATCAGCCCCAGCATTTT,CASSSTDRTYQPQHF
TRBJ2-5,.,TRBV5-6,.,TGTGCCAGCAGCTTCAGAGAGGGATTGGAGACCCAGTACTTC,CASSFREGLETQYF
TRBJ2-5,.,TRBV6-5,TRBD2,TGTGCCAGCAGTTACGGGGGGGGAGGCCAAGAGACCCAGTACTTC,CASSYGGGGQETQYF
TRBJ2-7,.,TRBV18,TRBD2,TGTGCCAGCTCACCTCCAACGGGAGGGCGGGGCTACGAGCAGTACTTC,CASSPPTGGRGYEQYF
TRBJ2-5,.,TRBV28,TRBD2,TGTGCCACAGCCGTCCCTAGCGGGAGTTTGGAGACCCAGTACTTC,CATAVPSGSLETQYF
TRBJ1-2,once,TRBV4-2,TRBD1,TGTGCCAGCAGCCAAGAGGGGACAGGGGCCTATGGCTACACCTTC,CASSQEGTGAYGYTF
TRBJ2-3,.,TRBV6-5,TRBD1,TGTGCCAGCAGCGCAGGGGGCTCTACAGATACGCAGTATTTT,CASSAGGSTDTQYF
TRBJ1-4,.,TRBV6-5,TRBD1,TGTGCCAGCAGCAGGGACAGAGAAAAACTGTTTTTT,CASSRDREKLFF